This section outlines one T cell receptor beta chain sequence together with its context. It has no known antigen specificity. No base qualities exist here, and no much larger clone lies one base off it. Spanning cysteine to phenylalanine, the CDR3 consists of 14 amino acids. Only the CDR3 portion is preserved as DNA: 42 bases, with reading frame beginning at the first base. A distance of 8 bases separates the germline ends of V and J, which lose 5 bases and 0 bases respectively. The germline V gene (reference sequence) provides CDR1 LNHDA and CDR2 SQIVND. CD4+ T cells from unexposed donors were collected before the COVID-19 pandemic (2011-2018). After less than eleven days of culture, CD4+ T cells were isolated with the EasySep CD4+ T cell isolation kit. As cell number allowed, CD4+ T cells from unexposed donors were tested for reactivity to SARS-CoV-2 S and N and to four common cold coronavirus spike pools. Each well received over 1.5 million PBMCs, cultured in IMDM supplemented with about 5% human AB serum and approximately 10 IU/ml IL-2. Half of the culture medium was replaced with fresh IL-2-containing medium on days 3 and 7. Each peptide culture condition was generally run in triplicate replicate wells. Leukapheresis product for the unexposed donors was bought commercially. Ficoll-Paque PLUS gradient centrifugation was used to isolate PBMCs from either whole blood or leukapheresis product. The PBMCs went either fresh into the expansion assay or into cryopreservation at -140 degrees C. The QIAamp Micro DNA Kit was used to extract genomic DNA from the CD4+ T cells.

The library was generated by the immunoSEQ multiplex PCR assay. The authors processed their data as follows. Preprocessing removed nonproductive sequences and CDR3s not starting with C, not ending with F or W, or shorter than 7 amino acids. The MANAFEST web app identified antigen-specific clonotypes based on expansion compared with the reference and other culture wells. A clone was considered positive if significant expansion relative to the reference culture was observed in 2 of 3 replicate wells at an FDR below 0.05. A further requirement for positive clones was significant expansion compared with all other tandem wells, along with an odds ratio above 5. After three terminal residues were trimmed from each end, CDR3 homology was quantified as pairwise Levenshtein distance using the stringdist R package. Held by TCRdb, this immuneACCESS table contains in-frame sequences only and omits some clones. Under half of the omission traces to an unresolved V gene where checked; the cause of the rest is unknown. V, J and clone size are taken as reported in that table, and D and trimming were inferred from the DNA itself. The sample table shows under 25,000 clones, and around 80% are seen once. Approximately 19% of the sample goes to the ten largest clones.

The source of the sample is a study of CD4 T cells in relation to SARS-CoV-2 and coronaviruses (dated by TCRdb to about 2021). Background on the whole study: The ViraFEST assay cultured PBMCs with antigen for 10 days, then sequenced TCR beta CDR3s to find antigen-specific clonal expansions. The Adaptive Biotechnologies TCR-sequencing kit was used to sequence samples from a few pre-COVID donors and the naive versus memory experiments, whereas other data were Illumina-based. An HIV-1 Nef peptide pool or a no-peptide culture served as the negative reference condition. Memory CD4+ T cell crossreactivity between SARS-CoV-2 and common cold coronavirus spike proteins was assessed at the TCR clonotype level in the study. HLA restriction was mapped for shared crossreactive spike epitopes using patient-derived lymphoblastoid cell lines. A different TCR-beta assay, based on Illumina, was used to sequence expansion assays from other donors in the study. Summary of the overall study and its limitations: About 65% of donors had memory CD4+ clonotypes that crossrecognized SARS-CoV-2 and at least one common cold coronavirus spike. Crossreactivity analysis centred on spike protein, so crossreactivity against other viral proteins was not assessed. Small numbers of patients and of tested TCRs limited the study. No donor contributed both pre-pandemic and post-infection samples, which limited tracing the source of pre-existing responses. Crossreactive clones showed significantly weaker SARS-CoV-2-driven expansion than monoreactive clones, consistent with antigenic imprinting.

The sequence derives from a human donor in good health. Input material: CD4+ T cells from PBMCs, cultured in vitro. The chain links TRBV19 with TRBJ2-1, with the identity of the D gene unclear. The base sequence is TGTGCCAGTAGTCCCCAGCGCTCCTACAATGAGCAGTTCTTC. Its amino acids are CASSPQRSYNEQFF.